This passage covers 24 T cell receptor beta chains from one sample sequenced in a study of T-cell memory formation after mild COVID-19. MiXCR was run by TCRdb on the 5' RACE reads, yielding one entry per CDR3 protein. The sample carries about 260,000 distinct CDR3 sequences, about a sixth recorded once. Sequenced: PBMCs or a T cell subset sorted from them (not recorded which). All receptors come from a man younger than 30 who had mild COVID-19 (a few samples of this study predate the infection). Cell type and time point are not known.

This clonotype was detected only a few times. The chain combines TRBV4-2 with TRBJ1-1; D not certain. Germline lookup yields CDR1 LGHNA and CDR2 YNFKEQ. Trimming removed 6 bases from V and 3 bases from J, with 11 bases in between. CDR3 size: 13 residues. The CDR3 DNA follows: TGTGCCAGCAGGAACCCGGACGACACTGAAGCTTTCTTT. It translates to CASRNPDDTEAFF.

The V call is TRBV9, the J call TRBJ1-6; tentatively, D is TRBD1 (5 bases). Trimming removed 2 bases at V and 5 bases at J, with 5 bases between. Germline V gives CDR1 SGDLS, CDR2 YYNGEE. The CDR3 is 13 amino acids. This CDR3 is CASSVTDNSPLHF. Here the CDR3 DNA reads TGTGCCAGCAGCGTGACAGATAATTCACCCCTCCACTTT. Full variable domain (remainder filled in from reference TRBV9 and TRBJ1-6): DSGVTQTPKHLITATGQRVTLRCSPRSGDLSVYWYQQSLDQGLQFLIQYYNGEERAKGNILERFSAQQFPDLHSELNLSSLELGDSALYFCASSVTDNSPLHFGNGTRLTVT.

The V and J genes are TRBV11-2 and TRBJ1-2; D remains unclear. This CDR3 region has 14 residues. The ends were cut back, 3 bases at V and 2 bases at J, with 10 bases in the middle. Germline V CDR1 and CDR2: SGHAT, FQNNGV. CDR3 nucleotides: TGTGCCAGCAGCTTCCCTTCGGGAAACTATGGCTACACCTTC. Translating it yields CASSFPSGNYGYTF.

The gene calls are TRBV7-9 and TRBJ2-3; unclear D gene. CDR3 length: 10 residues. From germline, CDR1 is SEHNR and CDR2 FQNEAQ (reference sequence). The V and J ends lost 10 bases and 0 bases respectively, with 2 bases between them. The DNA of the CDR3 is TGTGCCACGAGCACAGATACGCAGTATTTT. It yields the protein CATSTDTQYF.

The chain has TRBV18 and TRBJ2-7; 9 bases match TRBD2. In germline, CDR1 is KGHSH, CDR2 LQKENI. V lost 3 bases, J lost 6 bases, and 6 bases stayed unmatched. The CDR3 consists of 14 residues. CDR3 loop: CASSPGTSLSEQYF. The CDR3 DNA is TGTGCCAGCTCACCGGGGACTAGCTTAAGCGAGCAGTACTTC.

This clonotype was recorded a few times. CDR3 protein: CASSPDAGVAKNIQYF. CDR3 nucleotides: TGTGCCAGCAGCCCTGACGCGGGGGTAGCCAAAAACATTCAGTACTTC. The chain carries TRBV7-9 and TRBJ2-4, with 7 bases fitting TRBD2. V trimming: 5 bases; J trimming: 0 bases; junction bases outside the gene matches: 7. The CDR3 is made up of 16 amino acids. In germline, CDR1 is SEHNR, CDR2 FQNEAQ (reference sequence).

The chain has TRBV10-3 and TRBJ2-1, with D perhaps matching TRBD1 or TRBD2 (5 bases each). The CDR3 has 12 residues. Germline V gene sequence: CDR1 ENHRY, CDR2 SYGVKD. The germline V and J ends were trimmed by 6 bases and 9 bases, with 12 bases remaining between them. CDR3: CAIRGTAPEQFF. CDR3 DNA: TGTGCCATCAGGGGGACGGCGCCTGAGCAGTTCTTC.

This clonotype was counted at least ten times. The J gene is TRBJ2-3, the V gene TRBV5-1, with D hard to call. Per the germline V gene, CDR1 is SGHRS and CDR2 is YFSETQ. The CDR3 is 12 residues long. V lost 1 base and J lost 5, with 5 bases in between. The CDR3 reads CASSLLGDTQYF. CDR3 in DNA: TGCGCCAGCAGCTTGTTAGGAGATACGCAGTATTTT.

This clonotype was observed a handful of times. The chain recombines TRBV5-1 with TRBJ1-1; TRBD1 is a possible D gene (6 bases). This CDR3 region has 13 residues. CDR1 is SGHRS, CDR2 YFSETQ, per germline. V dropped 0 bases and J dropped 7 bases, with 10 bases sitting between them. The CDR3 DNA reads as TGCGCCAGCAGCTTGGGGACAGATTATGAAGCTTTCTTT. Its protein product is CASSLGTDYEAFF.

This rearrangement joins TRBV12-3 or TRBV12-4 to TRBJ1-2; D gene unclear. This CDR3 is built from 17 residues. Trimming shortened V by 6 bases and J by 1 base, and 21 bases separated the two germline ends. The CDR3 protein is CASSQSVAAEHNYGYTF. The CDR3 DNA reads as TGTGCCAGCAGCCAATCAGTGGCTGCAGAACATAACTATGGCTACACCTTC.

The V gene is TRBV6-5, the J gene TRBJ1-2; possibly TRBD1 for D (5 bases). Germline V CDR1 and CDR2: MNHEY, SVGAGI. Deletions cut 0 bases from V and 4 bases from J, with 15 bases between. This CDR3 comprises 16 residues. CDR3 residues: CASSYSSWGLSYGYTF. In DNA, the CDR3 is TGTGCCAGCAGTTACTCGAGTTGGGGCCTCTCCTATGGCTACACCTTC.

V and J are TRBV5-1 and TRBJ1-4; the D gene is possibly TRBD1 (5 bases). Between the trimmed V and J ends, which lost 3 bases and 8 bases, there was a span of 11 bases. In germline, CDR1 is SGHRS, CDR2 YFSETQ. The CDR3 sequence is 13 residues long. This CDR3 reads CASSSEGVEKLFF. In DNA, the CDR3 is TGCGCCAGCAGCTCGGAAGGGGTCGAAAAACTGTTTTTT.

The chain recombines TRBV7-2 with TRBJ2-3, with TRBD1 matching over 7 bases. V trimming: 8 bases; J trimming: 1 base; junction bases outside the gene matches: 12. The length of the CDR3 is 16 residues. Germline V gives CDR1 SGHTA, CDR2 FQGNSA. The CDR3 coding sequence is TGTGCCAGCGCGAGGGGGCGGGTTGGACGCACAGATACGCAGTATTTT. This codes for CASARGRVGRTDTQYF.

The rearrangement joins TRBV4-1 to TRBJ2-7; the match to TRBD2 covers 7 bases. Germline V gives CDR1 MGHRA, CDR2 YSYEKL. Germline trimming cut 3 bases from V and 3 bases from J; bases unmatched to any gene: 8. The CDR3 contains 15 residues. Here the CDR3 reads CASSQSERGNYEQYF. DNA for the CDR3: TGCGCCAGCAGCCAGTCCGAGCGGGGCAACTACGAGCAGTACTTC.

There are a few counts of this clonotype. The V and J genes are TRBV12-3 or TRBV12-4 and TRBJ2-7; 9 bases match TRBD1. V shed 5 bases, J shed 0 bases, and the junction held 5 bases outside the gene matches. This CDR3 spans 15 amino acids. This CDR3 reads CASSPGTGSSYEQYF. As DNA, the CDR3 is TGTGCCAGCAGTCCCGGGACAGGGAGCTCCTACGAGCAGTACTTC.

The chain joins TRBV5-7 to TRBJ2-1; D is ambiguous. TRBV5-7 is sorted into the ORF group, with uncertain function. The CDR3 length is 11 residues. V lost 8 bases and J lost 5, with 8 bases in between. Here the CDR3 reads CARNRHNEQFF. The CDR3 nucleotides are TGTGCCAGGAACCGTCACAATGAGCAGTTCTTC.

This chain joins TRBV5-6 and TRBJ1-5; D is possibly TRBD1 (5 bases). There are 15 residues in the CDR3. In germline, CDR1 is SGHDT, CDR2 YYEEEE. V dropped 1 base and J dropped 7 bases, with 15 bases sitting between them. CDR3 in DNA: TGTGCCAGCAGCTTGTCCGGGGGAAGGCAACAGCCCCAGCATTTT. Translating gives CASSLSGGRQQPQHF.

This clonotype was detected only a few times. J is TRBJ2-5 and V is TRBV7-9, with 9 bases that match TRBD1. Germline-derived CDR1 and CDR2 are SEHNR and FQNEAQ (reference sequence). Germline trimming cut 3 bases from V and 5 bases from J; bases unmatched to any gene: 4. The CDR3 is 14 residues long. For the CDR3, the DNA is TGTGCCAGCAGCTTCGGGACAGGGCGCGAGACCCAGTACTTC. Its translation is CASSFGTGRETQYF. The full variable domain, in which reference TRBV7-9 and TRBJ2-5 provide the parts outside the CDR3, is DTGVSQNPRHKITKRGQNVTFRCDPISEHNRLYWYRQTLGQGPEFLTYFQNEAQLEKSRLLSDRFSAERPKGSFSTLEIQRTEQGDSAMYLCASSFGTGRETQYFGPGTRLLVL.

This chain links TRBV4-2 with TRBJ1-1; 7 bases are a match to TRBD1. The germline CDR1 and CDR2 sequences are LGHNA and YNFKEQ. The CDR3 has 15 amino acids. V lost 4 bases and J lost 3; bases outside the gene matches: 8. The CDR3 region has the DNA TGTGCCAGCAGCCCATATAGGGGGCAGGACACTGAAGCTTTCTTT. Residues: CASSPYRGQDTEAFF.

The chain combines TRBV2 with TRBJ1-1; no definite D call. Germline V CDR1 and CDR2: SNHLY, FYNNEI. V was cut by 0 bases and J by 4 bases, with 6 bases left in between. The CDR3 length is 13 residues. The CDR3 loop reads CASSEAEGTEAFF. CDR3 DNA: TGTGCCAGCAGTGAAGCAGAGGGCACTGAAGCTTTCTTT.

In this sample, this clonotype turned up many times. The chain joins TRBV5-1 to TRBJ1-1; maybe TRBD1 (5 bases). Trimming left V 0 bases short and J 4 bases short, with 13 bases between. Per the germline V gene, CDR1 is SGHRS and CDR2 is YFSETQ. The CDR3 spans 15 residues. The DNA for the CDR3 is TGCGCCAGCAGCTTGGGGTGGGGCGAGGTCACTGAAGCTTTCTTT. This sequence encodes CASSLGWGEVTEAFF.

This clonotype was detected a few times. This sequence joins TRBV12-5 and TRBJ2-3; D may match TRBD1 or TRBD2 (5 bases each). V was shortened by 6 bases and J by 1 base, with 11 bases between the two germline ends. Germline V gene lookup returns CDR1 LGHNT and CDR2 FRNRAP. CDR3 size: 14 residues. In nucleotides, the CDR3 is TGTGCTAGTGGACCCGGGACCGGCACAGATACGCAGTATTTT. Its protein is CASGPGTGTDTQYF.

The chain uses TRBV7-9 and TRBJ1-3; D gene unclear. The CDR3 has 15 residues. The germline V gene encodes CDR1 SEHNR and CDR2 FQNEAQ (reference sequence). The V end lost 5 bases, the J end lost 4 bases, and 15 bases lay between the germline ends. CDR3 sequence (DNA): TGTGCCAGCAGCCCCCGCTGGGAGGTCGGAAACACCATATATTTT. This encodes CASSPRWEVGNTIYF.

The gene calls are TRBV7-2 and TRBJ2-2; the D is unclear. The V gene lost 2 bases and the J gene lost 6 bases, with 7 bases spanning the gap. The CDR3 extends over 13 amino acids. From germline, CDR1 is SGHTA and CDR2 FQGNSA. The CDR3 DNA reads TGTGCCAGCAGCTTAAAGTCGGCCGGGGAGCTGTTTTTT. It is translated as CASSLKSAGELFF.